This TCR beta chain was captured in a study of blood T cells in healthy people across ages. Points from the study as a whole: Calculation of diversity from one million T cells yielded estimates considered to be underestimates. Long-lived donors exceeded aged donors in naive CD4+ cells and diversity.

Drawing of peripheral blood yielded roughly 10 milliliters from each donor. The V gene end was trimmed by 6 bases and the J gene end by 0 bases; junction bases not matched to a gene: 9. CDR1 and CDR2 from the germline V gene are DFQATT and SNEGSKA (reference sequence). This CDR3 has 15 amino acids. Combining a sample-barcoded 5' primer with a J-beta primer mix, a second PCR ran for roughly 6 to 12 cycles. Each cDNA molecule, via a template-switch adaptor with 12 random nucleotides, was tagged. One entry per CDR3 protein, called by TCRdb with MiXCR from the 5' RACE reads. The profile shows 1.5 million to 2 million distinct CDR3 sequences, 40% to 55% of them singletons. This clonotype was counted once. Antigen unknown.

This TCR derives from a woman in her thirties or forties in good health. The chain uses TRBV20-1 and TRBJ2-3; TRBD2 matches 7 bases. The sample was blood. The CDR3 region is CSANTGGTSTDTQYF. The CDR3 DNA is TGCAGTGCCAATACCGGGGGGACTAGCACAGATACGCAGTATTTT.